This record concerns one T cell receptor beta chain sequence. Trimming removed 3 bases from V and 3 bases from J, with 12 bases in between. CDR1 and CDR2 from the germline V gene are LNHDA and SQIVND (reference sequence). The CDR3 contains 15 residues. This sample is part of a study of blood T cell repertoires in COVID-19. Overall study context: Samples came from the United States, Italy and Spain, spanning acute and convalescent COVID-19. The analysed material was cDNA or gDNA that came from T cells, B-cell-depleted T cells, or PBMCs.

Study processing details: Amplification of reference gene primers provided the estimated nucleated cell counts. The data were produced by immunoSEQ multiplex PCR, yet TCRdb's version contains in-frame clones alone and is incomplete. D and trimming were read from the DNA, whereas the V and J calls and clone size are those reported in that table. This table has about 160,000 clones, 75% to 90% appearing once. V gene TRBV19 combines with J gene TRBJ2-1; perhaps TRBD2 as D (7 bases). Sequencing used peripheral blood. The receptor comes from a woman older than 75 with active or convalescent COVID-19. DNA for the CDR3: TGTGCCAGTAGTATGGGGGCGGGGGACTACAATGAGCAGTTCTTC. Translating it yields CASSMGAGDYNEQFF.